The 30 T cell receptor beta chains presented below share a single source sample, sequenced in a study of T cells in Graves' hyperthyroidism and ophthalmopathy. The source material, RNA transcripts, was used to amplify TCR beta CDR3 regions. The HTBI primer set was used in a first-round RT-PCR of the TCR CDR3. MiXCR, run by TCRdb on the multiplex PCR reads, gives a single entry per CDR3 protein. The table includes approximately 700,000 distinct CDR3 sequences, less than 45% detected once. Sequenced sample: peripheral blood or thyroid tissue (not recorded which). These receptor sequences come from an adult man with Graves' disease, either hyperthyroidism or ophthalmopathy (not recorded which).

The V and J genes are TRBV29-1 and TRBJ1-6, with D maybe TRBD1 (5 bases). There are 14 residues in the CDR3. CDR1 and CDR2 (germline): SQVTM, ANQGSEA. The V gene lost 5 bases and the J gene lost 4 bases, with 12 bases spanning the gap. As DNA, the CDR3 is TGCAGCGTTAAAACAGGCCCTTATAATTCACCCCTCCACTTT. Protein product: CSVKTGPYNSPLHF.

DNA of the CDR3: TGTGCCATCAGTGAGGGACTAGCGGGGACGGAGACCCAGTACTTC. Encoded protein: CAISEGLAGTETQYF. The chain employs TRBV10-3 and TRBJ2-5; 12 bases map to TRBD2. Losses at the gene ends were 2 bases for V and 5 bases for J; bases not matched to a gene: 3. This CDR3 is 15 amino acids long. CDR1 and CDR2 from the germline V gene are ENHRY and SYGVKD.

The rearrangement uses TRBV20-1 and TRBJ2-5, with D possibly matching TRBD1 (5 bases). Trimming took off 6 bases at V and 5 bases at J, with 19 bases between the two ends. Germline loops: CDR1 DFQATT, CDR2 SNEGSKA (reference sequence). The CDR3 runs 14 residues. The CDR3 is CSAPVGAGRETQYF. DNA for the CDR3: TGCAGTGCCCCGGTAGGGGCAGGGCGGGAGACCCAGTACTTC.

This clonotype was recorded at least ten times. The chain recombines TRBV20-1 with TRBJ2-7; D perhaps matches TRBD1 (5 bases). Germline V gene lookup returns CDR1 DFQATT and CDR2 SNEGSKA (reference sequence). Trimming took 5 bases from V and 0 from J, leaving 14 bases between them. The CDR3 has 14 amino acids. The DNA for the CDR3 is TGCAGTGCTCCGAACAGGCGCGGCTCCTACGAGCAGTACTTC. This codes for CSAPNRRGSYEQYF.

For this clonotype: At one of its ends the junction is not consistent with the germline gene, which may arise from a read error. For the CDR3, the DNA is TGTGCCAGCAGTGAAGGGTCTGGGGTCAACGTCCTGACTTTC. Amino acids: CASSEGSGVNVLTF. The rearrangement links TRBV10-3 to TRBJ2-6; the D is unclear. Germline assignment: CDR1 ENHRY and CDR2 SYGVKD. The CDR3 length is 14 residues.

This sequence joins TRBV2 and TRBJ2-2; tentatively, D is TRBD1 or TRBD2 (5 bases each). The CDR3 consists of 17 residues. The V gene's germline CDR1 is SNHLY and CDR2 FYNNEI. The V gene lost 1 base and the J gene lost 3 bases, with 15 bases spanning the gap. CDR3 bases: TGTGCCAGCAGTGAAGGGAGGACAACGCTAGACACCGGGGAGCTGTTTTTT. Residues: CASSEGRTTLDTGELFF.

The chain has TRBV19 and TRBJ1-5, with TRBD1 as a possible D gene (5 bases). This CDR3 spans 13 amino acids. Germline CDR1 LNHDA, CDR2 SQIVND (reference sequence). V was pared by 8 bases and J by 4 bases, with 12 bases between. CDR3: CASAGTFNQPQHF. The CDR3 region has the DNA TGTGCCAGTGCCGGGACCTTTAATCAGCCCCAGCATTTT. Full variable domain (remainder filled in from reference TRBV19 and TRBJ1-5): DGGITQSPKYLFRKEGQNVTLSCEQNLNHDAMYWYRQDPGQGLRLIYYSQIVNDFQKGDIAEGYSVSREKKESFPLTVTSAQKNPTAFYLCASAGTFNQPQHFGDGTRLSIL.

CDR3 nucleotide sequence: TGTGCCATCAGTCGGACAGGGGGCGGAAATCAGCCCCAGCATTTT. Protein: CAISRTGGGNQPQHF. The rearrangement joins TRBV10-3 to TRBJ1-5; 11 bases align to TRBD1. The germline CDR1 and CDR2 sequences are ENHRY and SYGVKD. The junction had 4 bases not matched to a gene; V was cut back by 5 bases and J by 4 bases. This CDR3 comprises 15 residues.

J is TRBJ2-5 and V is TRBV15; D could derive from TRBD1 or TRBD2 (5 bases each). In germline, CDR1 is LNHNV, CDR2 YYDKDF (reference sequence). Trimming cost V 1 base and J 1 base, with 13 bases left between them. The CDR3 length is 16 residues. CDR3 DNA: TGTGCCACCAGCAGAGTGGGGGTTTCGGGCCAAGAGACCCAGTACTTC. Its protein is CATSRVGVSGQETQYF.

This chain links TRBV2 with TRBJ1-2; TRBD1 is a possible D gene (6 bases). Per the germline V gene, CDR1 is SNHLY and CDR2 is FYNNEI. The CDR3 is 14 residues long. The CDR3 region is CARDSQGINYGYTF. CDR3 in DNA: TGTGCTAGAGATTCCCAGGGGATCAACTATGGCTACACCTTC. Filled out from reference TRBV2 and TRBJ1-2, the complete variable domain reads EPEVTQTPSHQVTQMGQEVILRCVPISNHLYFYWYRQILGQKVEFLVSFYNNEISEKSEIFDDQFSVERPDGSNFTLKIRSTKLEDSAMYFCARDSQGINYGYTFGSGTRLTVV.

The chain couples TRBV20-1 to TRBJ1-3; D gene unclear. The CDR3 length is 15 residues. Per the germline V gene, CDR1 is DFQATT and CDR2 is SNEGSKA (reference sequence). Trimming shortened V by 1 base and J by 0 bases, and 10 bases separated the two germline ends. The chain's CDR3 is CSARVAPSSGNTIYF. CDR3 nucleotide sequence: TGCAGTGCTAGAGTTGCGCCCAGCTCTGGAAACACCATATATTTT.

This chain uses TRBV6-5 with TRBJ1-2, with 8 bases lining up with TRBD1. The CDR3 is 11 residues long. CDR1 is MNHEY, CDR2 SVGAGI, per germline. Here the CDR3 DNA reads TGTACGACAGGGGAGTCCTATGGCTACACCTTC. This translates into CTTGESYGYTF.

In DNA form, the CDR3 reads TGTGCCAGCAGCTTTACAGGGGATGGTAATTCACCCCTCCACTTT. Encoded protein: CASSFTGDGNSPLHF. The chain has TRBV7-9 and TRBJ1-6, with TRBD1 matching over 7 bases. The V and J ends lost 3 bases and 6 bases, in that order; junction bases with no gene match: 5. Germline-derived CDR1 and CDR2 are SEHNR and FQNEAQ (reference sequence). The CDR3 is 15 residues long.

The CDR3 sequence is CAWSRKGGYNQPQHF. The CDR3 coding sequence is TGTGCCTGGAGTCGAAAGGGGGGCTATAATCAGCCCCAGCATTTT. This chain joins TRBV30 and TRBJ1-5; D is perhaps TRBD1 (6 bases). The V and J ends lost 2 bases and 4 bases respectively, with 15 bases between them. CDR1 is GTSNPN and CDR2 is SVGIG in the germline V gene (reference sequence). There are 15 residues in the CDR3.

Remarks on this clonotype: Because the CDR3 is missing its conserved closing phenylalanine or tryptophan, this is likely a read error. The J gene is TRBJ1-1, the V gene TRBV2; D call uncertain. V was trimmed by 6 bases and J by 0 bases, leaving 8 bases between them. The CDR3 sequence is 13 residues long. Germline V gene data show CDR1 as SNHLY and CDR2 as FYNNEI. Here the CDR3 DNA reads TGTGCCAGCAGAGGAGAGATGAACACTGAAGCTTTCTGT. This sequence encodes CASRGEMNTEAFC.

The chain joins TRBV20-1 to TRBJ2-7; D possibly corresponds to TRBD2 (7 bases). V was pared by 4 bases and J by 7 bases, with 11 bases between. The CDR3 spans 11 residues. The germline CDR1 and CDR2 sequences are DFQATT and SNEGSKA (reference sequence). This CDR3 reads CSANRGAEQYF. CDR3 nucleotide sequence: TGCAGTGCTAATCGGGGGGCGGAGCAGTACTTC.

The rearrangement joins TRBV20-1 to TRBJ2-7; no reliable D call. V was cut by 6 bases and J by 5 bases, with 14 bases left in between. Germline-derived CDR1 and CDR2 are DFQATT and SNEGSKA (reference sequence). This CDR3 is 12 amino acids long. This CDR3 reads CSATRPSDEQYF. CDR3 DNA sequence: TGCAGTGCCACCCGCCCATCGGACGAGCAGTACTTC.

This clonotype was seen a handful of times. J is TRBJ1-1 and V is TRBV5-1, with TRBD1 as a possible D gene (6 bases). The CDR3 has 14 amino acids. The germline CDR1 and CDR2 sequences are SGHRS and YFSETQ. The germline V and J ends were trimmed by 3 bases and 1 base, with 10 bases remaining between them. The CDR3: CASSWDTWNTEAFF. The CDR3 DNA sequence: TGCGCCAGCAGCTGGGACACCTGGAACACTGAAGCTTTCTTT. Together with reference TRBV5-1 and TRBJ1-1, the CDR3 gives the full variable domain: KAGVTQTPRYLIKTRGQQVTLSCSPISGHRSVSWYQQTPGQGLQFLFEYFSETQRNKGNFPGRFSGRQFSNSRSEMNVSTLELGDSALYLCASSWDTWNTEAFFGQGTRLTVV.

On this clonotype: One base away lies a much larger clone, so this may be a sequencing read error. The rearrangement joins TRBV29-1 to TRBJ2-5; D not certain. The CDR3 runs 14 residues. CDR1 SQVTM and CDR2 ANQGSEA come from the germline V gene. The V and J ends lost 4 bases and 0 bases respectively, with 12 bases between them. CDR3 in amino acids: CSVAGASYQETQYF. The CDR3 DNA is TGCAGCGTTGCAGGAGCATCGTACCAAGAGACCCAGTACTTC.

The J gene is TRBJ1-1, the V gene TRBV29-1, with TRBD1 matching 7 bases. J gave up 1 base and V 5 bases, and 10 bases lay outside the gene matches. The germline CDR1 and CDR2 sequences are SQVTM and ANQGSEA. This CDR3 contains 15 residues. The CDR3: CSVRQYDRANTEAFF. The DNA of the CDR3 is TGCAGCGTTAGACAATACGACAGGGCGAACACTGAAGCTTTCTTT.

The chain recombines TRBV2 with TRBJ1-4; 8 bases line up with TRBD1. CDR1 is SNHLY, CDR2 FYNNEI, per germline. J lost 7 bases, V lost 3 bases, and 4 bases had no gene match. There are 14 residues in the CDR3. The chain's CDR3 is CASSEDREGEKLFF. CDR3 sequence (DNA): TGTGCCAGCAGTGAGGACAGGGAGGGTGAAAAACTGTTTTTT.

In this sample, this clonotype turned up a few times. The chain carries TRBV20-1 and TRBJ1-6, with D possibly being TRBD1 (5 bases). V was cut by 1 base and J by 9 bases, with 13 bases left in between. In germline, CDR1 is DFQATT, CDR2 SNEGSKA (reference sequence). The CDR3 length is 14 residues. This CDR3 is CSARGTLLASPLHF. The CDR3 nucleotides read TGCAGTGCTAGAGGGACATTGTTAGCTTCACCCCTCCACTTT.

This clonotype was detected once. CDR3 nucleotides: TGTGCCAGCTCCAGGGCGACTAGCGGGGGGGCGGAGACCCAGTACTTC. Its translation: CASSRATSGGAETQYF. The rearrangement joins TRBV2 to TRBJ2-5; 14 bases are shared with TRBD2. The V segment lost 8 bases and the J segment 5 bases; nucleotides outside the gene matches: 10. The CDR3 has 16 amino acids. Germline V gives CDR1 SNHLY, CDR2 FYNNEI.

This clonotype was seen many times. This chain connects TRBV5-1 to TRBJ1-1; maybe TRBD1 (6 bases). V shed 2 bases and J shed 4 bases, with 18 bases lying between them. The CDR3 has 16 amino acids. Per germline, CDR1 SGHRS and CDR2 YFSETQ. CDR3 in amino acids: CASSFPNTGTTTEAFF. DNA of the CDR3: TGCGCCAGCAGCTTTCCGAATACCGGGACAACCACTGAAGCTTTCTTT. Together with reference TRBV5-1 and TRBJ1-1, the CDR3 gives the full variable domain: KAGVTQTPRYLIKTRGQQVTLSCSPISGHRSVSWYQQTPGQGLQFLFEYFSETQRNKGNFPGRFSGRQFSNSRSEMNVSTLELGDSALYLCASSFPNTGTTTEAFFGQGTRLTVV.

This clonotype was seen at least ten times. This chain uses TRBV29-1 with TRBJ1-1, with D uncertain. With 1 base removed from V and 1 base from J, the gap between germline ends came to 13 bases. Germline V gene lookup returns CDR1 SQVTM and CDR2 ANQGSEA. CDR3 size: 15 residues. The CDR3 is CSVEVRRHSNTEAFF. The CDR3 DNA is TGCAGCGTTGAAGTAAGGCGCCACTCGAACACTGAAGCTTTCTTT.

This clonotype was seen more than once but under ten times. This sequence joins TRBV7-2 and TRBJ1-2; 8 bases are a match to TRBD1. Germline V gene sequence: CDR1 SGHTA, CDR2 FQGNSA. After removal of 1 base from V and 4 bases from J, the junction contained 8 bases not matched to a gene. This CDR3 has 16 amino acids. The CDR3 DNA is TGTGCCAGCAGCTTAGTATCGGCAGGGGGCATCTATGGCTACACCTTC. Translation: CASSLVSAGGIYGYTF.

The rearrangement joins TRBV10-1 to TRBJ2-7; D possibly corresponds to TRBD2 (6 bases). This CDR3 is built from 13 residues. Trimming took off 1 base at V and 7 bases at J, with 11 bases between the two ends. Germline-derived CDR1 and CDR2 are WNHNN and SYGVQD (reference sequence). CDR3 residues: CASSEFDGGEQYF. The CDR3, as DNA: TGCGCCAGCAGTGAGTTTGACGGAGGGGAGCAGTACTTC.

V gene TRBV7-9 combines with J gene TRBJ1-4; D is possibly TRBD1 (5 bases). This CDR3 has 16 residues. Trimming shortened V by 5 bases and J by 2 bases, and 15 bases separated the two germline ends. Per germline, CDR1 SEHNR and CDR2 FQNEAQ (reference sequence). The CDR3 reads CASSPPGGGTNEKLFF. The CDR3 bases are TGTGCCAGCAGCCCTCCGGGTGGGGGGACTAATGAAAAACTGTTTTTT.

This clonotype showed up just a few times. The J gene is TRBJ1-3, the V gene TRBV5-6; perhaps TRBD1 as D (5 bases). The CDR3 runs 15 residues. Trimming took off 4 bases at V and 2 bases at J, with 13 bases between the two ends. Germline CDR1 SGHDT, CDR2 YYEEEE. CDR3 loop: CASSPAGAAGNTIYF. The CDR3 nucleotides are TGTGCCAGCAGCCCCGCCGGGGCGGCTGGAAACACCATATATTTT.

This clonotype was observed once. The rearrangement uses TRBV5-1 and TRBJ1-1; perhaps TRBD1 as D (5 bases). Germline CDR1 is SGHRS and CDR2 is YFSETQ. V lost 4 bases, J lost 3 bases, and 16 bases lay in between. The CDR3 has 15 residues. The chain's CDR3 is CASSIGTAVDTEAFF. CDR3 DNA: TGCGCCAGCAGCATCGGGACCGCCGTGGACACTGAAGCTTTCTTT.